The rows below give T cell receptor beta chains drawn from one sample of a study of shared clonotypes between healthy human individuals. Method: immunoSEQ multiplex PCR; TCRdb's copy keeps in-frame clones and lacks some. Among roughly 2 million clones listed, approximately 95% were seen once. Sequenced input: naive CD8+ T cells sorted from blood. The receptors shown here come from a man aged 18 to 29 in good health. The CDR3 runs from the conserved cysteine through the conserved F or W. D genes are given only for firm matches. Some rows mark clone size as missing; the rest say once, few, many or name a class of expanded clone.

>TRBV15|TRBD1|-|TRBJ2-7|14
TGTGCCACCAGCCCTCGGACAGGAGGTTACGAGCAGTACTTC
CATSPRTGGYEQYF
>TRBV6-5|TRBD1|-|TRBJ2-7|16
TGTGCCAGCAGTTACTCATCGGGACAGGCCAACTACGAGCAGTACTTC
CASSYSSGQANYEQYF
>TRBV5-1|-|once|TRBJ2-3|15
TGCGCCAGCAGCTTCGGCGAATTTAGCACAGATACGCAGTATTTT
CASSFGEFSTDTQYF
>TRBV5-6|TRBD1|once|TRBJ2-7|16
TGTGCCAGCAGCGATGCTCTGGGACAGGGATTCTACGAGCAGTACTTC
CASSDALGQGFYEQYF
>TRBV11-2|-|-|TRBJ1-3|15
TGTGCCAGCAGAGTTATGGGGGGGCCTGGAAACACCATATATTTT
CASRVMGGPGNTIYF
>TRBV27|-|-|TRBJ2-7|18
TGTGCCAGCAGTCCCGAGGAAATTATAACGGGACAAATATACGAGCAGTACTTC
CASSPEEIITGQIYEQYF
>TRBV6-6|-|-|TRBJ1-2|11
TGTGCCAGCAGTTACTTGTATGGCTACACCTTC
CASSYLYGYTF
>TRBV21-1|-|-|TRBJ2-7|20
TGTGCCAGCAGCAAAGGGGGGGGACAGGGAGCCCCAAAAGGGTCCTACGAGCAGTACTTC
CASSKGGGQGAPKGSYEQYF
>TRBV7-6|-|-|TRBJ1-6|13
TGTGCCAGCAGCTTAGAGTTTGGTTCACCCCTCCACTTT
CASSLEFGSPLHF
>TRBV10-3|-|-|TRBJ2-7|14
TGTGCCATCAGTGAGCCGGGCACCCCCTACGAGCAGTACTTC
CAISEPGTPYEQYF
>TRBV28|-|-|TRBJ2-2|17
TGTGCCAGCAGTGCTGTCCGGGACACCTCGAACACCGGGGAGCTGTTTTTT
CASSAVRDTSNTGELFF
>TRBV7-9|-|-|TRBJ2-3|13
TGTGCCAGCCTCGCCCTTGTCGAAGATACGCAGTATTTT
CASLALVEDTQYF
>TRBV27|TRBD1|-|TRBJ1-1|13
TGTGCCAGCAGTTTAACCGGGACAGGGGGAGCTTTCTTT
CASSLTGTGGAFF
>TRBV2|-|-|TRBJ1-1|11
TGTGCCAGCCCTGGCCCCACTGAAGCTTTCTTT
CASPGPTEAFF
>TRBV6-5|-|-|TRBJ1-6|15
TGTGCCAGCAGTGCACAGGGTGGAGGTAATTCACCCCTCCACTTT
CASSAQGGGNSPLHF
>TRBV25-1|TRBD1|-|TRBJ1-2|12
TGTGCCAGCAGTGACCCGGACAGGTTCTACACCTTC
CASSDPDRFYTF
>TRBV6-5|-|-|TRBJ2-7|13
TGTGCCAGCAGTTATGGAGTGTCCTACGAGCAGTACTTC
CASSYGVSYEQYF
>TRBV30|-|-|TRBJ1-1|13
TGTGCCTGGAGTTGGCCAGGGAGGACTGAAGCTTTCTTT
CAWSWPGRTEAFF
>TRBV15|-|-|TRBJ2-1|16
TGTGCCACCAGCAGAAATAGACTAGTTGCCTACAATGAGCAGTTCTTC
CATSRNRLVAYNEQFF
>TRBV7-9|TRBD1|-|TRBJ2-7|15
TGTGCCAGCAGCTCCTCGGACAGGCACCTTTACGAGCAGTACTTC
CASSSSDRHLYEQYF
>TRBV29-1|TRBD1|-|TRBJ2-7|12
TGCAGCGTTGCGGGACAGGGCGACGAGCAGTACTTC
CSVAGQGDEQYF
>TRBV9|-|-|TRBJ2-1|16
TGTGCCAGCAGCGTAGGCTTGACTAGCTCCTACAATGAGCAGTTCTTC
CASSVGLTSSYNEQFF